This T cell receptor (beta chain) comes out of a study of control samples from healthy donors and cancer patients. Some clones are missing from TCRdb's copy, which holds only in-frame ones; the method was immunoSEQ multiplex PCR. Here the sample spans 30,000 to 40,000 clones, around 80% being singletons. Germline assignment: CDR1 SQVTM and CDR2 ANQGSEA. J was trimmed by 0 bases and V by 7 bases; bases with no gene match: 4. CDR3 length equals 15 residues. The chain recombines TRBV29-1 with TRBJ2-6; the match to TRBD1 covers 9 bases. Sequencing was done on a sample of PBMCs. This receptor was identified in a woman in her sixties with lung cancer. The CDR3 sequence is CSAGQGDSGANVLTF. CDR3 coding DNA: TGCAGCGCGGGACAGGGAGACTCTGGGGCCAACGTCCTGACTTTC.